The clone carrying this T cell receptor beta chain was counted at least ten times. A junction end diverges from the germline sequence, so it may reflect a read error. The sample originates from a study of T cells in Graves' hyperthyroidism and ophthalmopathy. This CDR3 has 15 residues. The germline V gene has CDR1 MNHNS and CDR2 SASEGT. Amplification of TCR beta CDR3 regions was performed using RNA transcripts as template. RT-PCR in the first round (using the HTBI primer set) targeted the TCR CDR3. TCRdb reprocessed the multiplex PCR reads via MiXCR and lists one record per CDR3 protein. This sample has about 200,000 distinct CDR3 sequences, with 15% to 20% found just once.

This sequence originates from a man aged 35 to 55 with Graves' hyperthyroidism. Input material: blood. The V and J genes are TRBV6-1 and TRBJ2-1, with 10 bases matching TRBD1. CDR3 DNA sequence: TGTACCAGCGCTGTGACCGGGACAGGGGAGAATGAGCAGTTCTTC. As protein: CTSAVTGTGENEQFF.